This TCR beta chain was obtained from a study of shared clonotypes between healthy human individuals. It was roughly 190 ng DNA, about 30,000 T cell genomes, that sorted-subset replicate PCRs used. Method: immunoSEQ multiplex PCR; TCRdb's copy keeps in-frame clones and lacks some. The sample gives 550,000 to 800,000 clones, around 90% of which show up once; less than 40% is in the top ten. This CDR3 contains 17 residues. The J segment lost 6 bases and the V segment lost 3 bases, leaving 18 bases of the junction unmatched. The germline CDR1 and CDR2 sequences are SGHNT and YYREEE (reference sequence).

The sample comprised memory CD8+ T cells from PBMCs. As for subset: CD45RO+ cells pooled with CCR7-negative TemRA cells. The V call is TRBV5-4, the J call TRBJ2-7; 7 bases line up with TRBD2. The receptor was isolated from a man aged 18 to 30 in good health. Some clones in this sample may be carry-over from other donors' samples. For the CDR3, the DNA is TGTGCCAGCAGCTCCACACCCCCGGCTAGCGGTGGCGGCGAGCAGTACTTC. Amino acids: CASSSTPPASGGGEQYF.